This T cell receptor (beta chain) was found in a study of spatial heterogeneity in lung cancer. This CDR3 region has 13 residues. The germline V gene has CDR1 LGHNA and CDR2 YSLEER. V shed 4 bases and J shed 2 bases, with 9 bases lying between them. MiXCR was run by TCRdb on the 5' RACE reads, yielding one entry per CDR3 protein. The table shows some 120,000 distinct CDR3 sequences, with less than 15% occurring only once. Indicated time point: blood at routine non-recurrence follow-up after resection. Frozen PBMC, nontumor lung or tumor provided whole RNA, which was sequenced unsorted. The sequence was obtained from a male donor with early-stage non-small cell lung cancer. The sample was PBMCs, taken at follow-up. The V gene is TRBV4-3, the J gene TRBJ2-7; D not certain. CDR3 loop: CASSPATTYEQYF. DNA of the CDR3: TGCGCCAGCAGCCCAGCCACCACCTACGAGCAGTACTTC.